The next 3 T cell receptor beta chains were all read from a single sample in a study of cytomegalovirus exposure and HLA in healthy donors. PCR was performed using 60 Vbeta and 13 Jbeta primers. Libraries were prepared by immunoSEQ multiplex PCR; TCRdb keeps only in-frame clonotypes and omits some of them. The data show about 140,000 clones, roughly 78% seen once. Sequencing was performed on PBMCs. The source is a man between 18 and 29 years old in good health and CMV-seropositive.

This clone was recorded once. The rearrangement joins TRBV5-1 to TRBJ2-2; possible D gene TRBD2, 6 bases. The germline V and J ends were trimmed by 2 bases and 1 base, with 9 bases remaining between them. This CDR3 contains 15 residues. Germline lookup yields CDR1 SGHRS and CDR2 YFSETQ. The CDR3 DNA reads as TGCGCCAGCAGCTTCGGGGGAGGGAACACCGGGGAGCTGTTTTTT. Translated: CASSFGGGNTGELFF.

The V call is TRBV30, the J call TRBJ2-2; TRBD2 might be the D (6 bases). The V and J ends lost 2 bases and 2 bases respectively, with 9 bases between them. The CDR3 covers 14 residues. Germline V lookup: CDR1 GTSNPN, CDR2 SVGIG (reference sequence). Written as DNA, the CDR3 is TGTGCCTGGAGTCGGGGGAGAAACACCGGGGAGCTGTTTTTT. It encodes CAWSRGRNTGELFF.

The chain links TRBV27 to TRBJ1-2; D not certain. Germline CDR1 MNHEY, CDR2 SMNVEV (reference sequence). The CDR3 extends over 12 amino acids. Trimming took off 3 bases at V and 7 bases at J, with 9 bases between the two ends. The CDR3 reads CASSFWAPGYTF. The DNA for the CDR3 is TGTGCCAGCAGTTTTTGGGCTCCTGGCTACACCTTC.